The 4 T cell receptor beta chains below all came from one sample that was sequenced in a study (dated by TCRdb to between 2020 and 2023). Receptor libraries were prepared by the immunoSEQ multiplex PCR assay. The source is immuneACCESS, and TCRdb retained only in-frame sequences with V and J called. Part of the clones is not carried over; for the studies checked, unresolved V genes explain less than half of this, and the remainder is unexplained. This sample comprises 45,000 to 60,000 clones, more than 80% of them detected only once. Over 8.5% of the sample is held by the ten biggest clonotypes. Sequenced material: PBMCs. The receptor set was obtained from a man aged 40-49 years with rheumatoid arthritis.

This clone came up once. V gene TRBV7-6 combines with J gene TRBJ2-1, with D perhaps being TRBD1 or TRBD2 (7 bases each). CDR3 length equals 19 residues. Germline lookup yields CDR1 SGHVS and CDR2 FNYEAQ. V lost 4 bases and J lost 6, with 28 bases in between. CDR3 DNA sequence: TGTGCCAGCAGCTCGGCGACAGGGAGGCGGGAGTCCCTCCTCAATGAGCAGTTCTTC. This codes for CASSSATGRRESLLNEQFF.

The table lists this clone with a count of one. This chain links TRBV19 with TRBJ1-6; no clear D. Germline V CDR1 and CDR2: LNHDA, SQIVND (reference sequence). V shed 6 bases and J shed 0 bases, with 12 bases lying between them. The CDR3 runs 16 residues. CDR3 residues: CASRSGRSSYNSPLHF. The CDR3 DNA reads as TGTGCCAGTAGGAGTGGCAGAAGCTCCTATAATTCACCCCTCCACTTT. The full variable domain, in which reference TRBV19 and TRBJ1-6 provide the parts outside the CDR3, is DGGITQSPKYLFRKEGQNVTLSCEQNLNHDAMYWYRQDPGQGLRLIYYSQIVNDFQKGDIAEGYSVSREKKESFPLTVTSAQKNPTAFYLCASRSGRSSYNSPLHFGNGTRLTVT.

CDR3 coding DNA: TGTGCCAGTAGTTTGGACAGATACTCTGGAAACACCATATATTTT. This sequence encodes CASSLDRYSGNTIYF. The chain links TRBV19 to TRBJ1-3, with a weak D call TRBD1 (6 bases). The CDR3 is 15 amino acids. V was pared by 5 bases and J by 0 bases, with 11 bases between. Germline CDR1 reads LNHDA; CDR2 reads SQIVND (reference sequence).

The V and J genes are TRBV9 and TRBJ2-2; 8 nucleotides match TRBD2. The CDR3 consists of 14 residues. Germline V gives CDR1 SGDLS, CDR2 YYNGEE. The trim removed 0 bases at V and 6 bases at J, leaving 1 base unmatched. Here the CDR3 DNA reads TGTGCCAGCAGCGTAGCCGGGGGGGCCGGGGAGCTGTTTTTT. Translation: CASSVAGGAGELFF.